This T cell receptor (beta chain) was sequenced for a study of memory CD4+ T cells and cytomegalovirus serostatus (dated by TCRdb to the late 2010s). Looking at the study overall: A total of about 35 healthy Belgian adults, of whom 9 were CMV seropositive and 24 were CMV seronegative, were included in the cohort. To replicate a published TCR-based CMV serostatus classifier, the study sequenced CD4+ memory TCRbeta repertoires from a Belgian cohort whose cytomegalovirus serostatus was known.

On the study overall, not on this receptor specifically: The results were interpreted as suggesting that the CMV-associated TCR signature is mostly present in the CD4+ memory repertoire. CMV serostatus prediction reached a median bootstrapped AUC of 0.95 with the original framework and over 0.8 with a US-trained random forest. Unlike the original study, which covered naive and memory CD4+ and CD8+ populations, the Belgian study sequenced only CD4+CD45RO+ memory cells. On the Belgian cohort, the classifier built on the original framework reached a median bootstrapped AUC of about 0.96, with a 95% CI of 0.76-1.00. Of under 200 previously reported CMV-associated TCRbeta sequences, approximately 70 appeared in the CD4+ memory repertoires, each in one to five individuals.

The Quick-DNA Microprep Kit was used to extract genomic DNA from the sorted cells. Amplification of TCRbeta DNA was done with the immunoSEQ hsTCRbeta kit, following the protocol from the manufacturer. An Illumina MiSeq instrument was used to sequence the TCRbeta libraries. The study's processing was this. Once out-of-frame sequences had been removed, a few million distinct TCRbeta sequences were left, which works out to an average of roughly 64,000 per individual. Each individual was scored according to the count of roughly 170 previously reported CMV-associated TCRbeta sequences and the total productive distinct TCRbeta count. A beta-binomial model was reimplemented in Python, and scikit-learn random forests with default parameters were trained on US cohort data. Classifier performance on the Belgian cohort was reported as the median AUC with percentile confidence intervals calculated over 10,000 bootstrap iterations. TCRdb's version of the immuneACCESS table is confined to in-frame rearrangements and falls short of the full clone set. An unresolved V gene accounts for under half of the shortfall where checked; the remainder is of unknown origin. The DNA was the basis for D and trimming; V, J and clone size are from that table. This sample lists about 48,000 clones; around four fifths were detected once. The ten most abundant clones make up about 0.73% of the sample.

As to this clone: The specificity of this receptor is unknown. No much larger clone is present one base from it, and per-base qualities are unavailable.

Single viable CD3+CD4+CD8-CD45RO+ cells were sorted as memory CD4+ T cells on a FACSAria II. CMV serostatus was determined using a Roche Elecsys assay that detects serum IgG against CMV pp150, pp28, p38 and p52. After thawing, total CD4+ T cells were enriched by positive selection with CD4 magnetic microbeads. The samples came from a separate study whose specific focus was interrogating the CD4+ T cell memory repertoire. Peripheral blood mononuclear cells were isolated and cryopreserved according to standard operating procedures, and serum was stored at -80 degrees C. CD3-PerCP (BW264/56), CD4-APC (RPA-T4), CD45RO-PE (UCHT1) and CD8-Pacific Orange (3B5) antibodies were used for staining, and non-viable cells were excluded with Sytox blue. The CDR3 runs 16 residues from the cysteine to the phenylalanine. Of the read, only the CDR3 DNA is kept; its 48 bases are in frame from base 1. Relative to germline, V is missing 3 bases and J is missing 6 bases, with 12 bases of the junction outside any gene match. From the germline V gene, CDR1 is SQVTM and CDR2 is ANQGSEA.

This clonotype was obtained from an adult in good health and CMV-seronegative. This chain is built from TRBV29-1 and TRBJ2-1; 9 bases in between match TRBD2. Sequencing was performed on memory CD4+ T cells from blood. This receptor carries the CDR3 CSVDFARLAVGNEQFF. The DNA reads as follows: TGCAGCGTTGACTTTGCCCGACTAGCGGTGGGCAATGAGCAGTTCTTC.